This TCR beta chain was profiled in a study of cytomegalovirus exposure and HLA in healthy donors. Comment on this clone: Its specificity is unknown.

The CDR3 spans 12 residues. V lost 3 bases to trimming and J lost 6 bases, with 5 bases between them. Germline-derived CDR1 and CDR2 are SGHTA and FQGTGA. Whole-study findings and limits: The later analysis indicated that the majority of CMV-associated TCR beta chains appeared HLA-restricted. Clonal expansion, a later analysis showed, was greater in HLA-associated TCR beta chains than in equally common others. Productive rates of about 87% or about 30% were seen for most TCR beta V segments in an earlier analysis.

The primer mix had 60 Vbeta and 13 Jbeta primers. Repertoires were generated with immunoSEQ multiplex PCR, while TCRdb's copy carries only in-frame clones and drops some. The sample has more than 45,000 clones; roughly 76% are singletons. The sample was PBMCs. The rearrangement uses TRBV7-3 and TRBJ2-2; D remains ambiguous. The TCR was taken from a woman in her thirties or forties in good health and CMV-seropositive. The CDR3 bases are TGTGCCAGCAGCTTCAGTGCCGGGGAGCTGTTTTTT. Encoded protein: CASSFSAGELFF.